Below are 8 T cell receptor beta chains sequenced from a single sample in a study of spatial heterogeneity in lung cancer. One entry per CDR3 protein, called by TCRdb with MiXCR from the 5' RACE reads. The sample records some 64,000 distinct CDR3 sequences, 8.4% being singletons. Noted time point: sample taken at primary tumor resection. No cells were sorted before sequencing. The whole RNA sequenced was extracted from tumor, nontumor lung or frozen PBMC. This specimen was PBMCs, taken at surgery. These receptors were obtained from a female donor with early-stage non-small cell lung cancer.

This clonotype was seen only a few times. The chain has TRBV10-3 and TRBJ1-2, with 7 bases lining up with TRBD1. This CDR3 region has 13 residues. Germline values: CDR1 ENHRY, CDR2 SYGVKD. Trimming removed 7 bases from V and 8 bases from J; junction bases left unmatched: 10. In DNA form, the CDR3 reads TGTGCCATCAACTCCGGGACAGAGGGGGGCTACACCTTC. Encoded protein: CAINSGTEGGYTF.

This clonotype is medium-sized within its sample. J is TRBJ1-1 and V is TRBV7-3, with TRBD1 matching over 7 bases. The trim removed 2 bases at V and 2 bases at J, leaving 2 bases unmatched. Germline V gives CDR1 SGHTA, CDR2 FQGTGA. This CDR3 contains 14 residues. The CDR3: CASSLDRVNTEAFF. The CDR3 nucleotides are TGTGCCAGCAGCTTAGACAGGGTCAACACTGAAGCTTTCTTT. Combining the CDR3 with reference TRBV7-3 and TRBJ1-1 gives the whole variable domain GAGVSQTPSNKVTEKGKYVELRCDPISGHTALYWYRQSLGQGPEFLIYFQGTGAADDSGLPNDRFFAVRPEGSVSTLKIQRTERGDSAVYLCASSLDRVNTEAFFGQGTRLTVV.

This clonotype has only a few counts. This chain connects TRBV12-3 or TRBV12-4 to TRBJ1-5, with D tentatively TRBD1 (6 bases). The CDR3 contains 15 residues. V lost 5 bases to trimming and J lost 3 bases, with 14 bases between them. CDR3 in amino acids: CASSQTGQPNQPQHF. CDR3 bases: TGTGCCAGCAGTCAAACAGGACAGCCCAATCAGCCCCAGCATTTT.

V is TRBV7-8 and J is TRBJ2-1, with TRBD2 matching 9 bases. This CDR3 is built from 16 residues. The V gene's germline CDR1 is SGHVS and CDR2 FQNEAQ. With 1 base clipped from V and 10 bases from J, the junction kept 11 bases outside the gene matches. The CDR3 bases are TGTGCCAGCAGCTTAGGCGGCGGGAGGGCTGGGACGGAGCAGTTCTTC. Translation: CASSLGGGRAGTEQFF.

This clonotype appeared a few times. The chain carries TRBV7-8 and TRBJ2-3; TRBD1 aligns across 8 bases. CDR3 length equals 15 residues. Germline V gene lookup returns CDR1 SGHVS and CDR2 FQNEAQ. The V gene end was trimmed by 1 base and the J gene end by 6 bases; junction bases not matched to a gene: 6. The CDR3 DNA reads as TGTGCCAGCAGCTTAGTGGACAGGGTAGGCGATACGCAGTATTTT. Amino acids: CASSLVDRVGDTQYF.

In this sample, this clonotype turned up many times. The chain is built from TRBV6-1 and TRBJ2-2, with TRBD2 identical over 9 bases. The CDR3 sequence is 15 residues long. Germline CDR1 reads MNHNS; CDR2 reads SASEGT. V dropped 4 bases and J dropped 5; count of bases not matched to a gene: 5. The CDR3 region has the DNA TGTGCCAGCAGTGGCCGTAGCGGGAGAACCGGGGAGCTGTTTTTT. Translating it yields CASSGRSGRTGELFF.

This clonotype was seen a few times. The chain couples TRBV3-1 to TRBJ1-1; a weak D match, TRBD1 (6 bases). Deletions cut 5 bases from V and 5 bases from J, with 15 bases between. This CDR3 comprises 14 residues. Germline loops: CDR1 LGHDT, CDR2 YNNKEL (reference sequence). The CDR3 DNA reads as TGTGCCAGCAGCTCCCGACCGGGGGCAACTGAAGCTTTCTTT. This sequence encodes CASSSRPGATEAFF.

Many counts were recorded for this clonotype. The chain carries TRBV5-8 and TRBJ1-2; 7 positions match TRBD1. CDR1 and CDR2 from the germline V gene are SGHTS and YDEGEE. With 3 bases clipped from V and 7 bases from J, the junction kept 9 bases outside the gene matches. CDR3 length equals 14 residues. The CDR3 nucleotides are TGTGCCAGCAGCTGGGACAGCGAGGGAACTGGCTACACCTTC. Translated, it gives CASSWDSEGTGYTF.